Below, 18 T cell receptor beta chains from the same sample are listed, as sequenced in a study of T-cell memory formation after mild COVID-19 (dated by TCRdb to the early 2020s). Receptor amplification or capture employed 5' RACE. Data came from an Illumina NovaSeq 6000. The public reads were reanalyzed by TCRdb: fastp trimming at Q25, MiXCR alignment, in-frame beta chains only. A single entry per CDR3 protein holds the most common genes and DNA from its merged rows. The sample profile shows approximately 250,000 distinct CDR3 sequences; roughly 17% of them were found once. The top ten constitute 22% of the sample. The sequenced material came from PBMCs or a T cell subset sorted from them (not recorded which). These receptors originate from a young man who had mild COVID-19 (a few samples of this study predate the infection). The sample titles of this study are shuffled in the database, so cell type and time point are left out; the donor was told from shared clones.

This chain connects TRBV6-5 to TRBJ1-1, with D unresolved. The V gene's germline CDR1 is MNHEY and CDR2 SVGAGI. This CDR3 contains 14 residues. The V and J ends lost 3 bases and 1 base respectively, with 9 bases between them. CDR3 sequence: CASSYHSGNTEAFF. CDR3 in DNA: TGTGCCAGCAGTTATCACTCGGGGAACACTGAAGCTTTCTTT.

The rearrangement joins TRBV5-1 to TRBJ2-6, with TRBD1 matching 7 bases. Germline V lookup: CDR1 SGHRS, CDR2 YFSETQ. The CDR3 is 16 amino acids. V trimming: 4 bases; J trimming: 0 bases; junction bases outside the gene matches: 4. The DNA for the CDR3 is TGCGCCAGCAGCACGGGACAGACCTCTGGGGCCAACGTCCTGACTTTC. It translates to CASSTGQTSGANVLTF.

This chain connects TRBV24-1 to TRBJ2-4; possibly TRBD2 for D (6 bases). Trimming took off 3 bases at V and 1 base at J, with 9 bases between the two ends. The CDR3 length is 15 residues. Germline V gene sequence: CDR1 KGHDR, CDR2 SFDVKD. CDR3 bases: TGTGCCACCAGTGATGTTGGGGGGGCCAAAAACATTCAGTACTTC. Encoded protein: CATSDVGGAKNIQYF.

This clonotype was counted only a few times. This rearrangement joins TRBV6-2 or TRBV6-3 to TRBJ2-3; TRBD2 might be the D (5 bases). The CDR3 runs 14 residues. V shed 8 bases and J shed 0 bases, with 12 bases lying between them. Germline V gene lookup returns CDR1 MNHEY and CDR2 SVGEGT. Here the CDR3 DNA reads TGTGCCAGCGGCCGACTAACTAGCACAGATACGCAGTATTTT. Its protein product is CASGRLTSTDTQYF.

The J gene is TRBJ1-1, the V gene TRBV6-1; TRBD1 is a possible D gene (5 bases). The CDR3 spans 12 residues. V shed 7 bases and J shed 5 bases, with 11 bases lying between them. The V gene's germline CDR1 is MNHNS and CDR2 SASEGT. Here the CDR3 reads CASTGEGTEAFF. CDR3 bases: TGTGCCAGCACCGGGGAGGGGACTGAAGCTTTCTTT.

This clonotype was picked up a small number of times. This chain joins TRBV11-2 and TRBJ1-2; possible D gene TRBD1, 6 bases. The CDR3 runs 14 residues. V was clipped by 5 bases and J by 5 bases, with 15 bases between them. Germline values: CDR1 SGHAT, CDR2 FQNNGV. As DNA, the CDR3 is TGTGCCAGCAGCCCTGGACAGTCATCATATGGCTACACCTTC. Encoded protein: CASSPGQSSYGYTF. Variable domain in full (rest from reference TRBV11-2 and TRBJ1-2): EAGVAQSPRYKIIEKRQSVAFWCNPISGHATLYWYQQILGQGPKLLIQFQNNGVVDDSQLPKDRFSAERLKGVDSTLKIQPAKLEDSAVYLCASSPGQSSYGYTFGSGTRLTVV.

This clonotype was counted between two and nine times. V is TRBV7-9 and J is TRBJ1-2; 8 bases fit TRBD1. Germline-derived CDR1 and CDR2 are SEHNR and FQNEAQ (reference sequence). With V trimmed by 5 bases and J by 0 bases, 5 bases remained unmatched. CDR3 length equals 15 residues. The DNA for the CDR3 is TGTGCCAGCAGCGCTGACAGGGGCCCTAACTATGGCTACACCTTC. Translating gives CASSADRGPNYGYTF.

J is TRBJ2-7 and V is TRBV29-1; 8 bases agree with TRBD2. Losses at the gene ends were 6 bases for V and 2 bases for J; bases not matched to a gene: 6. This CDR3 has 13 amino acids. CDR1 and CDR2 (germline): SQVTM, ANQGSEA. CDR3 sequence (DNA): TGCAGCGTGAGCGGGGGAGCCACCTACGAGCAGTACTTC. This sequence encodes CSVSGGATYEQYF.

In its sample, this clonotype was seen a few times. The rearrangement links TRBV4-2 to TRBJ2-5; no reliable D call. V was cut by 0 bases and J by 1 base, with 9 bases left in between. There are 15 residues in the CDR3. CDR1 and CDR2 from the germline V gene are LGHNA and YNFKEQ. The CDR3 DNA sequence: TGTGCCAGCAGCCAAGAAACCAGCGCCCAAGAGACCCAGTACTTC. Its translation: CASSQETSAQETQYF.

This rearrangement joins TRBV21-1 to TRBJ2-2; the table assigns TRBD1, which was not confirmed against the DNA. TRBV21-1 is a pseudogene segment. The CDR3 loop spans 16 amino acids. The CDR3 loop reads CASSKQAHRDTGELFF. The CDR3 DNA reads TGTGCCAGCAGCAAGCAGGCCCACAGGGACACCGGGGAGCTGTTTTTT.

Many counts were recorded for this clonotype. V gene TRBV5-1 combines with J gene TRBJ2-5; D tentatively fits TRBD1 or TRBD2 (6 bases each). CDR1 SGHRS and CDR2 YFSETQ come from the germline V gene. Trimming stripped 4 bases from V and 2 bases from J, with 12 bases between. The CDR3 covers 14 residues. CDR3 protein: CASSPGGGQETQYF. CDR3 coding DNA: TGCGCCAGCAGCCCCGGGGGCGGTCAAGAGACCCAGTACTTC.

This clonotype was detected ten times or more. CDR3 loop: CASTLVKGDSLSGANVLTF. DNA of the CDR3: TGTGCCAGCACCCTTGTCAAGGGGGATTCGCTTTCTGGGGCCAACGTCCTGACTTTC. The gene calls are TRBV7-3 and TRBJ2-6; D may be TRBD1 (6 bases). CDR3 length equals 19 residues. Germline CDR1 SGHTA, CDR2 FQGTGA. V lost 7 bases and J lost 1, with 23 bases in between.

This clonotype turned up a few times. V usage is TRBV28 and J usage is TRBJ1-6, with TRBD1 as a possible D gene (6 bases). CDR3 length: 15 amino acids. Germline V gene lookup returns CDR1 MDHEN and CDR2 SYDVKM. The V gene lost 8 bases and the J gene lost 11 bases, with 22 bases spanning the gap. The DNA for the CDR3 is TGTGCCAGCGGTATACAGGGCTCAACCCTAACACCCCTCCACTTT. Translated, it gives CASGIQGSTLTPLHF.

This clonotype was seen many times. This sequence joins TRBV5-1 and TRBJ2-1, with a possible D match to TRBD1 (6 bases). The CDR3 runs to 13 residues. V was clipped by 4 bases and J by 5 bases, with 10 bases between them. Germline V gene data show CDR1 as SGHRS and CDR2 as YFSETQ. The CDR3: CASSDRTDNEQFF. CDR3 nucleotides: TGCGCCAGCAGCGACAGGACGGACAATGAGCAGTTCTTC.

This clonotype has only a few counts. The V call is TRBV5-1, the J call TRBJ2-7, with D possibly matching TRBD2 (6 bases). The CDR3 length is 14 residues. Germline V gene data show CDR1 as SGHRS and CDR2 as YFSETQ. Trimming took 7 bases from V and 6 from J, leaving 20 bases between them. This CDR3 reads CASVGGDLRSEQYF. CDR3 in DNA: TGCGCCAGCGTCGGAGGGGACCTACGGTCCGAGCAGTACTTC.

The V gene is TRBV10-3, the J gene TRBJ1-5, with 10 positions matching TRBD1. V lost 0 bases and J lost 3; bases outside the gene matches: 2. The CDR3 totals 16 residues. Germline CDR1 ENHRY, CDR2 SYGVKD. CDR3 protein: CAISESGTGVNQPQHF. In nucleotides, the CDR3 is TGTGCCATCAGTGAGTCTGGGACAGGGGTCAATCAGCCCCAGCATTTT.

The V call is TRBV7-9, the J call TRBJ1-4; weak D call: TRBD1 (5 bases). V lost 1 base and J 3 bases, leaving 12 bases between the germline ends. CDR1 is SEHNR and CDR2 is FQNEAQ in the germline V gene (reference sequence). CDR3 length: 16 residues. The CDR3 region has the DNA TGTGCCAGCAGCTTAGGGGACTGGGGTGCTAATGAAAAACTGTTTTTT. Translating gives CASSLGDWGANEKLFF.

This chain connects TRBV28 to TRBJ2-7; D uncertain. Germline CDR1 reads MDHEN; CDR2 reads SYDVKM. There are 11 residues in the CDR3. V was trimmed by 4 bases and J by 7 bases, leaving 8 bases between them. In DNA form, the CDR3 reads TGTGCCAGCAGTTCCCCGCCGGAGCAGTACGTC. Protein sequence: CASSSPPEQYV.